A single sample is the source of the 24 T cell receptor beta chains below, sequenced in a study of shared clonotypes between healthy human individuals. This table comes from immunoSEQ multiplex PCR, and its TCRdb copy is limited to in-frame clones, with some not included. Of about 1.1 million clones in the sample, approximately 78% were seen once. What was sequenced was memory CD4+ T cells from PBMCs. Subset defined: CD45RA-negative fraction. The receptors shown here come from a man younger than 30 in good health. Some clones in this sample may be carry-over from other donors' samples.

This clone was found once. The chain carries TRBV10-3 and TRBJ1-1; 7 bases align to TRBD1. The CDR3 runs 14 residues. The junction had 4 bases not matched to a gene; V was cut back by 6 bases and J by 0 bases. CDR1 and CDR2 from the germline V gene are ENHRY and SYGVKD. The CDR3 DNA is TGTGCCATCAGACCGGGACAGTTGAACACTGAAGCTTTCTTT. Translating it yields CAIRPGQLNTEAFF.

The V call is TRBV5-1, the J call TRBJ1-1, with D possibly TRBD1 on 5 matching bases. CDR1 and CDR2 (germline): SGHRS, YFSETQ. V was trimmed by 6 bases and J by 3 bases, leaving 15 bases between them. The CDR3 consists of 14 residues. The CDR3 coding sequence is TGCGCCAGCACCCTTGGGGGACCTCACACTGAAGCTTTCTTT. Its protein product is CASTLGGPHTEAFF.

In its sample, this clone was seen once. The chain carries TRBV4-1 and TRBJ2-2, with D unresolved. V was shortened by 6 bases and J by 8 bases, with 7 bases between the two germline ends. There are 11 residues in the CDR3. Germline V lookup: CDR1 MGHRA, CDR2 YSYEKL. Written as DNA, the CDR3 is TGCGCCAGCAGTCGGTGGGGGGAGCTGTTTTTT. Encoded protein: CASSRWGELFF.

J is TRBJ1-1 and V is TRBV28; 8 bases match TRBD1. This CDR3 comprises 17 residues. CDR1 is MDHEN and CDR2 is SYDVKM in the germline V gene. The V and J ends lost 6 bases and 0 bases, in that order; junction bases with no gene match: 12. The CDR3 sequence is CASRRTGIGFMNTEAFF. The DNA for the CDR3 is TGTGCCAGCAGGCGGACAGGGATAGGGTTTATGAACACTGAAGCTTTCTTT.

The rearrangement joins TRBV28 to TRBJ2-1; D possibly corresponds to TRBD1 (6 bases). V lost 5 bases, J lost 4 bases, and 15 bases lay in between. Germline V lookup: CDR1 MDHEN, CDR2 SYDVKM. This CDR3 spans 15 amino acids. DNA for the CDR3: TGTGCCAGCAGTCGTCAGGGGCGCGTTTACAATGAGCAGTTCTTC. Protein product: CASSRQGRVYNEQFF.

This clone was observed a handful of times. This sequence joins TRBV6-5 and TRBJ2-3, with no clear D. V dropped 5 bases and J dropped 2 bases, with 11 bases sitting between them. The length of the CDR3 is 14 residues. Germline V lookup: CDR1 MNHEY, CDR2 SVGAGI. This chain's CDR3 is CASSNPGYTDTQYF. The CDR3 DNA reads TGTGCCAGCAGTAACCCGGGCTACACAGATACGCAGTATTTT.

This chain connects TRBV11-2 to TRBJ2-3, with D uncertain. Germline values: CDR1 SGHAT, CDR2 FQNNGV. The V gene lost 7 bases and the J gene lost 6 bases, with 11 bases spanning the gap. The CDR3 length is 12 residues. The CDR3 nucleotides are TGTGCCAGCACCCTTAGCAGGGATACGCAGTATTTT. Amino acid sequence: CASTLSRDTQYF.

The CDR3 region is CASSEGQGLSLGIQYF. The CDR3 nucleotides read TGTGCCAGCAGTGAAGGACAGGGTTTATCGTTGGGCATTCAGTACTTC. This rearrangement joins TRBV6-1 to TRBJ2-4; 7 bases match TRBD1. The germline V gene has CDR1 MNHNS and CDR2 SASEGT. V gave up 1 base and J gave up 9 bases; unmatched junction bases: 12. The CDR3 is 16 amino acids.

Note on this clone: The junction does not match germline at one end; this may be a read error. V usage is TRBV29-1 and J usage is TRBJ2-4; D tentatively reads TRBD1 or TRBD2 (5 bases each). CDR3 length equals 15 residues. Germline V gene data show CDR1 as SQVTM and CDR2 as ANQGSEA. The CDR3 region is CSVEDRGTDKNIQYF. The CDR3 coding sequence is TGCAGCGTCGAAGATAGAGGGACGGACAAAAACATTCAGTACTTC.

On this clone itself: An end of the junction does not agree with germline; a read error may underlie this. The chain is built from TRBV6-1 and TRBJ2-7; 9 bases line up with TRBD1. There are 13 residues in the CDR3. Looked up from germline, CDR1 is MNHNS and CDR2 is SASEGT. CDR3 DNA sequence: TGTGCCATCAGTGAGTGGGACAGGGACGAGCAGTACTTC. Its protein product is CAISEWDRDEQYF.

The chain combines TRBV20-1 with TRBJ1-2, with D perhaps TRBD1 (5 bases). The CDR3 is 11 amino acids. Germline lookup yields CDR1 DFQATT and CDR2 SNEGSKA (reference sequence). V lost 6 bases to trimming and J lost 4 bases, with 9 bases between them. CDR3 sequence: CSAGDAYGYTF. In DNA form, the CDR3 reads TGCAGTGCGGGGGATGCCTATGGCTACACCTTC.

The chain recombines TRBV11-3 with TRBJ2-2, with D uncertain. Germline CDR1 reads SGHNT; CDR2 reads YENEEA. This CDR3 has 14 amino acids. Deletions cut 5 bases from V and 0 bases from J, with 7 bases between. CDR3 sequence: CASSPQANTGELFF. CDR3 sequence (DNA): TGTGCCAGCAGCCCCCAAGCGAACACCGGGGAGCTGTTTTTT.

V and J are TRBV4-1 and TRBJ1-5, with D uncertain. The CDR3 spans 13 residues. CDR1 and CDR2 (germline): MGHRA, YSYEKL. The V and J ends lost 11 bases and 2 bases respectively, with 13 bases between them. This CDR3 reads CASGTIGNQPQHF. For the CDR3, the DNA is TGCGCCTCCGGTACAATCGGCAATCAGCCCCAGCATTTT.

The chain employs TRBV19 and TRBJ1-2; 7 bases are a match to TRBD1. This CDR3 is built from 13 residues. Germline loops: CDR1 LNHDA, CDR2 SQIVND (reference sequence). Trimming removed 4 bases from V and 4 bases from J; junction bases left unmatched: 3. The CDR3 DNA sequence: TGTGCCAGTAGTAGGGGGACAGTCTATGGCTACACCTTC. This sequence encodes CASSRGTVYGYTF. Combining the CDR3 with reference TRBV19 and TRBJ1-2 gives the whole variable domain DGGITQSPKYLFRKEGQNVTLSCEQNLNHDAMYWYRQDPGQGLRLIYYSQIVNDFQKGDIAEGYSVSREKKESFPLTVTSAQKNPTAFYLCASSRGTVYGYTFGSGTRLTVV.

V usage is TRBV15 and J usage is TRBJ1-5; the D is unclear. Germline V CDR1 and CDR2: LNHNV, YYDKDF (reference sequence). The CDR3 totals 14 residues. V was shortened by 1 base and J by 5 bases, with 9 bases between the two germline ends. CDR3 protein: CATSRAPPDQPQHF. The CDR3 DNA follows: TGTGCCACCAGCAGAGCCCCCCCAGATCAGCCCCAGCATTTT. The full variable domain, with the rest looked up from reference TRBV15 and TRBJ1-5, is DAMVIQNPRYQVTQFGKPVTLSCSQTLNHNVMYWYQQKSSQAPKLLFHYYDKDFNNEADTPDNFQSRRPNTSFCFLDIRSPGLGDTAMYLCATSRAPPDQPQHFGDGTRLSIL.

This rearrangement joins TRBV29-1 to TRBJ2-5; D gene ambiguous. CDR3 length: 12 residues. The V end was cut by 7 bases, the J end by 0 bases, with 9 bases between. Looked up from germline, CDR1 is SQVTM and CDR2 is ANQGSEA. In DNA form, the CDR3 reads TGCAGCGCCGGACGGTACCAAGAGACCCAGTACTTC. Protein product: CSAGRYQETQYF.

This clone is a singleton in its sample. This chain joins TRBV9 and TRBJ2-7, with 8 bases identical to TRBD1. The germline CDR1 and CDR2 sequences are SGDLS and YYNGEE. V lost 0 bases, J lost 4 bases, and 6 bases stayed unmatched. CDR3 length: 15 amino acids. The CDR3 nucleotides are TGTGCCAGCAGCGTAGAACCAGGGGGCCGGTACGAGCAGTACTTC. This encodes CASSVEPGGRYEQYF.

The CDR3 reads CASSQEVRVTYEQYF. The CDR3, as DNA: TGTGCCAGCAGCCAAGAGGTGCGGGTGACATACGAGCAGTACTTC. This chain links TRBV11-2 with TRBJ2-7, with D perhaps matching TRBD2 (5 bases). This CDR3 comprises 15 residues. V lost 5 bases to trimming and J lost 4 bases, with 18 bases between them. Germline assignment: CDR1 SGHAT and CDR2 FQNNGV. Using reference TRBV11-2 and TRBJ2-7 for the parts outside the CDR3, the full variable domain is EAGVAQSPRYKIIEKRQSVAFWCNPISGHATLYWYQQILGQGPKLLIQFQNNGVVDDSQLPKDRFSAERLKGVDSTLKIQPAKLEDSAVYLCASSQEVRVTYEQYFGPGTRLTVT.

The CDR3 sequence is CAISADRADQPQHF. Here the CDR3 DNA reads TGTGCCATCAGTGCTGACAGGGCGGACCAGCCCCAGCATTTT. This rearrangement joins TRBV10-3 to TRBJ1-5, with 7 nucleotides matching TRBD1. Trimming at V came to 4 bases and at J to 7 bases, leaving 7 bases not matched to a gene. This CDR3 has 14 amino acids. Looked up from germline, CDR1 is ENHRY and CDR2 is SYGVKD.

V and J are TRBV4-1 and TRBJ2-5, with D possibly being TRBD1 (6 bases). CDR1 and CDR2 (germline): MGHRA, YSYEKL. The CDR3 runs to 15 residues. V lost 3 bases and J 2 bases, leaving 13 bases between the germline ends. The DNA for the CDR3 is TGCGCCAGCAGCCAGACTGGGACATTTCAAGAGACCCAGTACTTC. It yields the protein CASSQTGTFQETQYF.

This chain connects TRBV5-4 to TRBJ2-1; possibly TRBD2 for D (7 bases). The CDR3 totals 15 residues. Trimming left V 2 bases short and J 6 bases short, with 15 bases between. The V gene's germline CDR1 is SGHNT and CDR2 YYREEE (reference sequence). CDR3: CASSFGGSGVNEQFF. The CDR3 DNA follows: TGTGCCAGCAGCTTCGGGGGGTCAGGGGTCAATGAGCAGTTCTTC.

This clone was detected only a few times. The chain combines TRBV30 with TRBJ1-2; no definite D call. The CDR3 extends over 14 amino acids. CDR1 GTSNPN and CDR2 SVGIG come from the germline V gene (reference sequence). Trimming removed 2 bases at V and 0 bases at J, with 10 bases between. The CDR3 nucleotides read TGTGCCTGGAGTTTTACGGGTGCTAACTATGGCTACACCTTC. Protein sequence: CAWSFTGANYGYTF.

The count of this clone is one. This chain uses TRBV27 with TRBJ1-1, with D hard to call. The CDR3 length is 13 residues. Trimming pared 6 bases from V and 0 bases from J, leaving 8 bases between. Per germline, CDR1 MNHEY and CDR2 SMNVEV (reference sequence). The CDR3 nucleotides read TGTGCCAGCAGAATGGACTTGAACACTGAAGCTTTCTTT. Protein: CASRMDLNTEAFF.

This clone was found a few times. The CDR3 DNA follows: TGTGCCAGCAGCTTCGGAGCGGGACTACTAGGGGAGCAGTACTTC. Translated, it gives CASSFGAGLLGEQYF. The J gene is TRBJ2-7, the V gene TRBV7-6, with 7 bases lining up with TRBD2. Looked up from germline, CDR1 is SGHVS and CDR2 is FNYEAQ. CDR3 length: 15 amino acids. V dropped 3 bases and J dropped 7; count of bases not matched to a gene: 12.